Listed below are T cell receptor beta chains from one sample, sequenced in a study of PD-L1 blockade in urothelial cancer. Profiling relied on immunoSEQ multiplex PCR, and the TCRdb table lists in-frame clones only, not all of them. The sample has tens of thousands of clones, roughly 80% seen once; the top ten hold 3.5% to 4.5%. Sample: PBMCs, taken around atezolizumab (anti-PD-L1) treatment. The receptors here all came from a man in his 70s with urothelial cancer. The CDR3 runs from the conserved cysteine through the conserved F or W. The D gene is left open where the match is weak. Some rows mark clone size as missing; the rest say once, few, many or name a class of expanded clone.

TRBV30	NA	NA	TRBJ1-1	TGTGCCTTTATAGGGGTCGCGTCGAATGCTTTCTTT	CAFIGVASNAFF
TRBV29-1	NA	TRBD2	TRBJ2-3	TGCAGCGGGACCGGGGCGGGGGCAGATACGCAGTATTTT	CSGTGAGADTQYF
TRBV11-2	NA	TRBD2	TRBJ2-7	TGTGCCAGCAGCTTAGATCGTACTAGCGGAGCCTACGAGCAGTACTTC	CASSLDRTSGAYEQYF
TRBV7-3	NA	NA	TRBJ2-5	TGTGCCAGCAGCTTGGGACTGCAAGAGACCCAGTACTTC	CASSLGLQETQYF
TRBV5-6	few	TRBD1	TRBJ1-2	TGTGCCAGCAGCTGGACGGGACAGGGGATAAACTATGGCTACACCTTC	CASSWTGQGINYGYTF
TRBV20-1	NA	NA	TRBJ2-3	TGCAGTGCCCCCTTTCTAGCGACGTGGTATTTT	CSAPFLATWYF
TRBV4-1	NA	TRBD1	TRBJ2-7	TGCGCCAGCAGCCTCGGACAGGTCCCCATCTACGAGCAGTACTTC	CASSLGQVPIYEQYF
TRBV6-1	NA	NA	TRBJ1-3	TGTGCCAGCAGTGGACAGACTGGAAACACCATATATTTT	CASSGQTGNTIYF
TRBV2	NA	TRBD1	TRBJ2-5	TGTGCCAGCAGCGCGACAGGGCTGGAGACCCAGTACTTC	CASSATGLETQYF
TRBV18	few	NA	TRBJ1-4	TGTGCCAGCTCACCGGGAGTTAATGAAAAACTGTTTTTT	CASSPGVNEKLFF
TRBV29-1	few	NA	TRBJ2-7	TGCAGCGCCTTAGGAAACCCAGGCTCCTACGAGCAGTACTTC	CSALGNPGSYEQYF
TRBV30	NA	TRBD1	TRBJ2-3	TGTGCCTGGAGTGATGGACCGGACAGGGGGCAGGCTACGCAGTATTTT	CAWSDGPDRGQATQYF
TRBV18	NA	TRBD2	TRBJ2-2	TGTGCCAGCTCACCGCGGGGGGGTCGGAACACCGGGGAGCTGTTTTTT	CASSPRGGRNTGELFF
TRBV11-2	NA	TRBD1	TRBJ1-4	TGTGCCAGCAGCCCGACGACAGGGGTTGATGAAAAACTGTTTTTT	CASSPTTGVDEKLFF
TRBV28	NA	NA	TRBJ2-1	TGTGCCAGCAGTTTCCCCAAAGGGGGCTACAATGAGCAGTTCTTC	CASSFPKGGYNEQFF
TRBV5-5	NA	NA	TRBJ2-7	TGTGCCAGCAGCTTGACGGGGGGCCCCTCCTACGAGCAGTACTTC	CASSLTGGPSYEQYF
TRBV4-2	NA	TRBD1	TRBJ2-5	TGTGCCAGCAGCCAAGATCTTGGACAGGGAGAAGAGACCCAGTACTTC	CASSQDLGQGEETQYF
TRBV11-3	once	NA	TRBJ2-1	TGTGCCAGCAGCTTAGGCGGGGAATACAATGAGCAGTTCTTC	CASSLGGEYNEQFF
TRBV6-6	NA	NA	TRBJ1-2	TGTGCCAGCAGTTCCACGGGGAGGGCCGGAGGAACCTTC	CASSSTGRAGGTF
TRBV6-6	NA	TRBD1	TRBJ1-5	TGTGCCAGCAGTTACCCGGGACAGTCCAATCAGCCCCAGCATTTT	CASSYPGQSNQPQHF
TRBV5-1	NA	NA	TRBJ1-3	TGCGCCAGCAGCTTGACGGACAGTAGATCTGGAAACACCATATATTTT	CASSLTDSRSGNTIYF
TRBV5-4	NA	NA	TRBJ2-7	TGTGCCAGCAGCTCCCCCACGGGAGATAAAAGCGAGCAGTACTTC	CASSSPTGDKSEQYF
TRBV11-2	NA	TRBD2	TRBJ2-7	TGTGCCAGCAGCTTTCCGGGAGGCCTCTACGAGCAGTACTTC	CASSFPGGLYEQYF
TRBV27	once	TRBD1	TRBJ2-7	TGTGCCAGCAGTTATGGACAGGGGGCCTACGAGCAGTACTTC	CASSYGQGAYEQYF
TRBV4-2	NA	NA	TRBJ2-3	TGTGCCAGCAGCCAAGAATGGCGGCAGGGGCGAACCTTTAGCACAGATACGCAGTATTTT	CASSQEWRQGRTFSTDTQYF
TRBV5-1	NA	TRBD2	TRBJ2-3	TGCGCCAGCAGCCTGGGGCTTCGACTAGCGGGAGGGTCTAGCACAGATACGCAGTATTTT	CASSLGLRLAGGSSTDTQYF
TRBV18	few	NA	TRBJ1-4	TGTGCCAGCTCACGGGGGGGCCTCGGAGAAAAACTGTTTTTT	CASSRGGLGEKLFF
TRBV29-1	NA	TRBD1	TRBJ2-1	TGCAGCGCTACCGGGACAGGGATCTACAATGAGCAGTTCTTC	CSATGTGIYNEQFF
TRBV7-2	NA	TRBD1	TRBJ1-4	TGTGCCAGCAGCTGGGACAGGGGTGATGAAAAACTGTTTTTT	CASSWDRGDEKLFF
TRBV11-3	NA	NA	TRBJ2-1	TGTGCCAGCAGCTTAAGAACTGGTGAGCAGTTCTTC	CASSLRTGEQFF